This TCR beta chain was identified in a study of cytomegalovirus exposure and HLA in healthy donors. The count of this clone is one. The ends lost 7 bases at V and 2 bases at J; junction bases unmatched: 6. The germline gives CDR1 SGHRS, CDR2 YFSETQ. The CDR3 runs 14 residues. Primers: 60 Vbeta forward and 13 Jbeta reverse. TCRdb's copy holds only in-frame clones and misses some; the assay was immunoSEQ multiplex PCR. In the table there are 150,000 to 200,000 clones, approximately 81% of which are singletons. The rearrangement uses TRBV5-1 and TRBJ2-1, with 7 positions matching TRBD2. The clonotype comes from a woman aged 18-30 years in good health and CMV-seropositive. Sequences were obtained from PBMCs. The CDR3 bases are TGCGCCAGCTTTAGTGGGGGGGCCTACAATGAGCAGTTCTTC. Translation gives CASFSGGAYNEQFF.